Below, 10 T cell receptor beta chains from the same sample are listed, as sequenced in a study of T cell responses to AZD1222 COVID-19 vaccine. Data came from immunoSEQ multiplex PCR; TCRdb stores just in-frame clones and leaves some out. Of approximately 140,000 clones listed, roughly 90% are singletons. Sample: peripheral blood, taken on day 0 of AZD1222 vaccination. These receptors all come from an adult in good health.

The V and J genes are TRBV12-3 or TRBV12-4 and TRBJ1-1; D is ambiguous. The CDR3 totals 11 residues. Trimming took 7 bases from V and 8 from J, leaving 11 bases between them. Here the CDR3 reads CASTPLPEAFF. The CDR3 coding sequence is TGTGCCAGCACCCCTCTGCCCGAAGCTTTCTTT.

For the CDR3, the DNA is TGTGCCAGCTCTTCAGGGCAAGAGACCCAGTACTTC. Protein product: CASSSGQETQYF. The V and J genes are TRBV18 and TRBJ2-5, with D perhaps TRBD1 (5 bases). CDR1 is KGHSH and CDR2 is LQKENI in the germline V gene. V was pared by 6 bases and J by 2 bases, with 7 bases between. CDR3 length: 12 amino acids.

This chain links TRBV18 with TRBJ1-1, with D possibly matching TRBD1 (5 bases). CDR1 and CDR2 from the germline V gene are KGHSH and LQKENI. Trimming took 3 bases from V and 8 from J, leaving 19 bases between them. The CDR3 covers 15 residues. CDR3 amino acids: CASSPFQGLGLEAFF. The CDR3 nucleotides read TGTGCCAGCTCACCCTTTCAGGGCCTCGGGCTAGAAGCTTTCTTT.

The rearrangement uses TRBV6-5 and TRBJ1-1; D is possibly TRBD1 (5 bases). With 2 bases removed from V and 5 bases from J, the gap between germline ends came to 12 bases. Per germline, CDR1 MNHEY and CDR2 SVGAGI. The CDR3 runs 14 residues. CDR3 nucleotides: TGTGCCAGCAGTTACCAGAAGGGGACGACTGAAGCTTTCTTT. Translation: CASSYQKGTTEAFF.

This clone has only one observation. V is TRBV20-1 and J is TRBJ1-5; D unclear. Trimming pared 5 bases from V and 7 bases from J, leaving 18 bases between. Germline V gene sequence: CDR1 DFQATT, CDR2 SNEGSKA (reference sequence). The CDR3 is made up of 14 amino acids. The CDR3 DNA reads as TGCAGTGCTGGTGGAATTGGGAATGGCCAGCCCCAGCATTTT. This sequence encodes CSAGGIGNGQPQHF.

The CDR3 DNA sequence: TGTGCCAGCAGTTACTCCCAGGGGGTCAATCAGCCCCAGCATTTT. Translating it yields CASSYSQGVNQPQHF. The rearrangement joins TRBV6-5 to TRBJ1-5, with 7 positions matching TRBD1. Germline lookup yields CDR1 MNHEY and CDR2 SVGAGI. This CDR3 is 15 amino acids long. J gave up 3 bases and V 0 bases, and 2 bases lay outside the gene matches.

This clone was counted once. The genes are TRBV9 and TRBJ2-7; 9 nucleotides match TRBD1. Germline V lookup: CDR1 SGDLS, CDR2 YYNGEE. Trimming removed 0 bases from V and 3 bases from J; junction bases left unmatched: 7. The CDR3 has 16 residues. The CDR3 sequence: CASSVEQGAGSYEQYF. DNA of the CDR3: TGTGCCAGCAGCGTAGAACAGGGGGCGGGTAGCTACGAGCAGTACTTC.

The V call is TRBV9, the J call TRBJ2-3; 7 bases are a match to TRBD2. The J segment lost 0 bases and the V segment lost 0 bases, leaving 1 base of the junction unmatched. The CDR3 contains 15 residues. Germline-derived CDR1 and CDR2 are SGDLS and YYNGEE. CDR3 in DNA: TGTGCCAGCAGCGTAGTTAGCGGGAGCACAGATACGCAGTATTTT. This gives the protein CASSVVSGSTDTQYF.

V usage is TRBV4-2 and J usage is TRBJ2-4; perhaps TRBD2 as D (6 bases). The CDR3 length is 16 residues. The V gene lost 0 bases and the J gene lost 7 bases, with 16 bases spanning the gap. CDR1 is LGHNA, CDR2 YNFKEQ, per germline. CDR3: CASSQDWGDKVNIQYF. The CDR3 DNA reads as TGTGCCAGCAGCCAAGACTGGGGGGATAAGGTGAACATTCAGTACTTC.

The chain joins TRBV12-1 to TRBJ2-7; TRBD2, the table's D call, was not compared with the DNA. TRBV12-1 represents a pseudogene. This CDR3 has 16 amino acids. The CDR3 DNA follows: TGTGCCAGCAGCTTTGCGCATTGGAGCGGATCCTACGAGCAGTACTTC. Translating it yields CASSFAHWSGSYEQYF.